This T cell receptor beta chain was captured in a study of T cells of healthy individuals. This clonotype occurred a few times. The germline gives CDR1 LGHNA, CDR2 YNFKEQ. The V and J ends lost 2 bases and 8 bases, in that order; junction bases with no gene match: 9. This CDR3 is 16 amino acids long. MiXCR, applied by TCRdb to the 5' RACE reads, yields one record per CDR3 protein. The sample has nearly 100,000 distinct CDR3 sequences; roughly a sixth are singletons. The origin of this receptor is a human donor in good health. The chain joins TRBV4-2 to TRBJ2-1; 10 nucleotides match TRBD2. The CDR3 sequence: CASSQYGTSGVDEQFF. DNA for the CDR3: TGTGCCAGCAGCCAATATGGAACTAGCGGGGTAGATGAGCAGTTCTTC.